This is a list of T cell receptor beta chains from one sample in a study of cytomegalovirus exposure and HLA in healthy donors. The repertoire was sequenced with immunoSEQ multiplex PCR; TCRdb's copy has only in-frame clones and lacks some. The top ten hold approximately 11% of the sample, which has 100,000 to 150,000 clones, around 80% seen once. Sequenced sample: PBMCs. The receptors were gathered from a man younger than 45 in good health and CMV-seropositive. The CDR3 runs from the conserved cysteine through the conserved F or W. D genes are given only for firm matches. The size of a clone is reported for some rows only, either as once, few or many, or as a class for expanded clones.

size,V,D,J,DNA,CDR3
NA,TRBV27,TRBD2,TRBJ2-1,TGTGCCAGCACGGGACTAGCTTCAGAAAATGAGCAGTTCTTC,CASTGLASENEQFF
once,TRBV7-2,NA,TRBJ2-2,TGTGCCAGCAGCTTAGGGCTGTACGCGAACACCGGGGAGCTGTTTTTT,CASSLGLYANTGELFF
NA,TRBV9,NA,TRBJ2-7,TGTGCCAGCAGCGTAGGGGCTAGCGTTCAGAGCTCCTACGAGCAGTACTTC,CASSVGASVQSSYEQYF
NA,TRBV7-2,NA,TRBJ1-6,TGTGCCAGCAGCCCTAACCCTCGGAGCAATTCACCCCTCCACTTT,CASSPNPRSNSPLHF
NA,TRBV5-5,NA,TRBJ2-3,TGTGCCAGCAGCGCCGGGGATACTGGTTTCACAGATACGCAGTATTTT,CASSAGDTGFTDTQYF
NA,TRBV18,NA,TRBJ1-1,TGTGCCAGCTCACCAGGACTCAGCACTGAAGCTTTCTTT,CASSPGLSTEAFF
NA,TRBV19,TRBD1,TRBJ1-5,TGTGCCAGTAGTATGGGCGAACAGGGGGGCTTCGATCAGCCCCAGCATTTT,CASSMGEQGGFDQPQHF
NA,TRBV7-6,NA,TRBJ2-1,TGTGCCAGCAGCTCCCTAACAGGGAGCTCCTACAATGAGCAGTTCTTC,CASSSLTGSSYNEQFF
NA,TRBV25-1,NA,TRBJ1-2,TGTGCCAGCAGTAACAGGGTTGACTATGGCTACACCTTC,CASSNRVDYGYTF
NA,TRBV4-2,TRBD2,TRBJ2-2,TGTGCCAGCAGCCAGCGGACTAGCGGGGACAACACCGGGGAGCTGTTTTTT,CASSQRTSGDNTGELFF
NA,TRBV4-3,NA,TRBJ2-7,TGCGCCAGCAGCCAAACGGGAAACTCCTACGAGCAGTACTTC,CASSQTGNSYEQYF
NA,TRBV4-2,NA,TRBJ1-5,TGTGCCAGCAGCCAAGTGGCAGGTGTCTTTGGCAATCAGCCCCAGCATTTT,CASSQVAGVFGNQPQHF
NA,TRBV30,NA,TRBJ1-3,TGTGCCTGGAGCGCCGGGAACACCATATATTTT,CAWSAGNTIYF
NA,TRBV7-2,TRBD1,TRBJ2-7,TGTGCCAGCAGTACCCGAGGGACAGGGAAATACGAGCAGTACTTC,CASSTRGTGKYEQYF
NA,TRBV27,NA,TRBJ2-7,TGTGCCAGCAGTTTAAACGAACCTAATACGAAGCAGTACTTC,CASSLNEPNTKQYF
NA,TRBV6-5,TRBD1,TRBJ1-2,TGTGCCAGCAGTGACAGGGGGGCTAACTATGGCTACACCTTC,CASSDRGANYGYTF
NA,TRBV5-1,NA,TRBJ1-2,TGCGCCAGCAGCTTGGGACAGGTTGTAGTAGGGAGTGGCTACACCTTC,CASSLGQVVVGSGYTF
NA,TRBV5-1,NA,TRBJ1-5,TGCGCCAGCAGCTTGGTTGCGGGAAGCAATCAGCCCCAGCATTTT,CASSLVAGSNQPQHF
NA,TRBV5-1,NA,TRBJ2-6,TGCGCCAGCAGCTTGGCCCCCCAGGTGTCCTCTGGGGCCAACGTCCTGACTTTC,CASSLAPQVSSGANVLTF
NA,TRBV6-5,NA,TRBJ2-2,TGTGCCAGCAGTTACTCTTCCTTCGCGAACACCGGGGAGCTGTTTTTT,CASSYSSFANTGELFF
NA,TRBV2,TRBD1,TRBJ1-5,TGTGCCAGCAGCCCTGGGACAGGTTCGCATTTT,CASSPGTGSHF
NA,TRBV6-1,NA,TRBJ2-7,TGTGCCAGCAGTGAGGCAGATCCCTACGAGCAGTACTTC,CASSEADPYEQYF
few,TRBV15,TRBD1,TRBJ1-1,TGTGCCACCAGCCCGCGTGGGACAGAGATGAACACTGAAGCTTTCTTT,CATSPRGTEMNTEAFF
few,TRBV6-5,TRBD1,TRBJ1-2,TGTGCCAGCAGGCCTGGGACAGCTAACTATGGCTACACCTTC,CASRPGTANYGYTF
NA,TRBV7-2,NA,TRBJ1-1,TGTGCCAGCAGTGAGCATGGTCCGCCTGAAGCTTTCTTT,CASSEHGPPEAFF
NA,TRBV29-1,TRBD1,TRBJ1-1,TGCAGCGTTGGGGACAGACTGGAGGGAACTGAAGCTTTCTTT,CSVGDRLEGTEAFF
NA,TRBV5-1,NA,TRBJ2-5,TGCGCCAGCAGCTTGGGTGGGGCAGGGGCCCAAGAGACCCAGTACTTC,CASSLGGAGAQETQYF
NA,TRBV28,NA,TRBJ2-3,TGTGCCAGCAGTTCCAGCTGGGGCCCAGATACGCAGTATTTT,CASSSSWGPDTQYF
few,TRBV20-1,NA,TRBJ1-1,TGCAGTGCAACAGGGAACACTGAAGCTTTCTTT,CSATGNTEAFF
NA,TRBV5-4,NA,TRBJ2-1,TGTGCCAGCAACCTAGCAAATGAGCAGTTCTTC,CASNLANEQFF
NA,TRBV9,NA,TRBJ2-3,TGTGCCAGCAGCGAGGAGGGCAGCACAGATACGCAGTATTTT,CASSEEGSTDTQYF
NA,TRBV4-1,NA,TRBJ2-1,TGCGCCAGCAGCCGGGCCCCTATCTCCTCCTACAATGAGCAGTTCTTC,CASSRAPISSYNEQFF
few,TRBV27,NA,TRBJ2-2,TGTGCCAGCAGGTGGCGGGTCGGGGAGCTGTTTTTT,CASRWRVGELFF
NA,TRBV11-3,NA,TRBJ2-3,TGTGCCAGCAGCTTAGATGGGGGCAGCACAGATACGCAGTATTTT,CASSLDGGSTDTQYF
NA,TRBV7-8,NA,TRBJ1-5,TGTGCCAGCAGCCCCAATGTTGCGGGGGTTCAGCCCCAGCATTTT,CASSPNVAGVQPQHF
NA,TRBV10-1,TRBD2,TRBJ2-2,TGCGCCAGCAGTGCCTGGCGGGAGTTTGGGACCGGGGAGCTGTTTTTT,CASSAWREFGTGELFF
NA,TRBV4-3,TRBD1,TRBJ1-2,TGCGCCAGCAGCCTTGACAGGGTAGTATCCTATGGCTACACCTTC,CASSLDRVVSYGYTF
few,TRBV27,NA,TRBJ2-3,TGTGCCAGCGGACGCAGGGCAGATACGCAGTATTTT,CASGRRADTQYF
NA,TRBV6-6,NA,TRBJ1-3,TGTGCCAGCAGTTATACTGCGGATGGAAACACCATATATTTT,CASSYTADGNTIYF
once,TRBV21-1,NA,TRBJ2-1,TGTGCCAGCAGCAAAGAGCGGCTAGCGGCCTCCTACAATGAGCAGTTCTTC,CASSKERLAASYNEQFF
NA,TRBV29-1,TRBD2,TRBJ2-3,TGCAGCGTTGAAATGTTTAGCGGGACCACAGATACGCAGTATTTT,CSVEMFSGTTDTQYF
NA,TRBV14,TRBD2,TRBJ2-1,TGTGCCAGCAGCCCGATAGCGGGAGGTGGCTCCTACAATGAGCAGTTCTTC,CASSPIAGGGSYNEQFF
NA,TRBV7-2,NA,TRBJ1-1,TGTGCCAGCAGCTTTGGCGGGGGCACTGAAGCTTTCTTT,CASSFGGGTEAFF
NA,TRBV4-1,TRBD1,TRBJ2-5,TGCGCCAGCAGCCCTGGGACAGGCCCAAGAGGGGAGACCCAGTACTTC,CASSPGTGPRGETQYF
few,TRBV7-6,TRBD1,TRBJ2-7,TGTGCCAGCAGCCCAGGGGGCAACGAGCAGTACTTC,CASSPGGNEQYF
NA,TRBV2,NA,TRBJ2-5,TGTGCCAGCAGTCTCGAAGAGACCCAGTACTTC,CASSLEETQYF
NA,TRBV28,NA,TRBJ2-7,TGTGCCAGCGCTCCCATCCTAGTTCGTCGATACGAGCAGTACTTC,CASAPILVRRYEQYF
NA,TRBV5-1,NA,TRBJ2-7,TGCGCCAGCAAGCTACAGGGTCAGGGCCCGTACGAGCAGTACTTC,CASKLQGQGPYEQYF
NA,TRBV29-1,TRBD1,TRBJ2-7,TGCAGCGTTGGCCTTGGGACAGGGACCGAGCAGTACTTC,CSVGLGTGTEQYF
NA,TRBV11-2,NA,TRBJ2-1,TGTGCCAGCAGCTTTCGTCCGCCAGTCTCCTACAATGAGCAGTTCTTC,CASSFRPPVSYNEQFF
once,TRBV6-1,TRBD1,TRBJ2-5,TGTGCCAGCAGTGAACGGAAGAACGAACGGACAGGTGGGCTTTCTCAAGAGACCCAGTACTTC,CASSERKNERTGGLSQETQYF
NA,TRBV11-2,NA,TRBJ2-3,TGTGCCAGCAGCTATGAAGGAGGGTACGATACGCAGTATTTT,CASSYEGGYDTQYF
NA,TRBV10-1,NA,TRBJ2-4,TGCGCCAGCAGTGAGTCGTACGGAGCCAAAAACATTCAGTACTTC,CASSESYGAKNIQYF